This entry lists 4 T cell receptor beta chains sequenced from one sample in a study of cytomegalovirus exposure and HLA in healthy donors. Primers for the PCR totalled 60 Vbeta and 13 Jbeta. Method: immunoSEQ multiplex PCR; TCRdb's copy keeps in-frame clones and lacks some. The sample holds some 160,000 clones, roughly 80% seen once. Sequencing used PBMCs. The receptors derive from a male donor in good health and CMV-seropositive.

The rearrangement uses TRBV9 and TRBJ2-7, with a weak D call TRBD1 (5 bases). Germline V CDR1 and CDR2: SGDLS, YYNGEE. With 3 bases removed from V and 2 bases from J, the gap between germline ends came to 15 bases. This CDR3 region has 15 residues. The CDR3 spells CASSAQDGSPYEQYF. CDR3 bases: TGTGCCAGCAGCGCACAGGACGGATCCCCCTACGAGCAGTACTTC.

This clone has just a few counts. This chain connects TRBV7-6 to TRBJ2-6, with 8 bases aligning to TRBD1. Germline CDR1 reads SGHVS; CDR2 reads FNYEAQ. V shed 5 bases, J shed 4 bases, and the junction held 13 bases outside the gene matches. This CDR3 has 18 amino acids. CDR3 sequence: CASSAPWQGAPGANVLTF. The CDR3 DNA sequence: TGTGCCAGCAGCGCCCCGTGGCAGGGGGCGCCCGGGGCCAACGTCCTGACTTTC. Combining the CDR3 with reference TRBV7-6 and TRBJ2-6 gives the whole variable domain GAGVSQSPRYKVTKRGQDVALRCDPISGHVSLYWYRQALGQGPEFLTYFNYEAQQDKSGLPNDRFSAERPEGSISTLTIQRTEQRDSAMYRCASSAPWQGAPGANVLTFGAGSRLTVL.

The chain couples TRBV2 to TRBJ2-7; 7 bases match TRBD1. The CDR3 runs to 14 residues. Germline CDR1 reads SNHLY; CDR2 reads FYNNEI. V lost 7 bases, J lost 3 bases, and 9 bases stayed unmatched. Here the CDR3 DNA reads TGTGCCAGCACTGGAAGGGGGACAGTCTACGAGCAGTACTTC. As protein: CASTGRGTVYEQYF.

The chain recombines TRBV4-1 with TRBJ1-2, with TRBD1 matching over 7 bases. Germline assignment: CDR1 MGHRA and CDR2 YSYEKL. CDR3 length equals 15 residues. V shed 0 bases and J 4 bases; nucleotides not matched to a gene: 5. The CDR3 DNA reads as TGCGCCAGCAGCCAAGACCGGGACAGCCTCTATGGCTACACCTTC. This translates into CASSQDRDSLYGYTF.